Each of the 9 T cell receptor beta chains below was sequenced from the same sample in a study of cytotoxic CD8 clonotypes in ibrutinib-treated CLL. Sequencing used immunoSEQ multiplex PCR; TCRdb keeps in-frame clones, though not all of them. This sample has 250,000 to 350,000 clones, with approximately 76% found just once. This specimen consisted of PBMCs, obtained at disease progression, from a patient treated with ibrutinib. The receptor source for this set is a human donor with chronic lymphocytic leukemia.

The chain links TRBV9 to TRBJ2-1; 8 nucleotides align to TRBD1. The CDR3 runs 16 residues. Germline-derived CDR1 and CDR2 are SGDLS and YYNGEE. Trimming removed 2 bases from V and 3 bases from J; junction bases left unmatched: 7. CDR3 protein: CASSVSGTGFYNEQFF. The CDR3 nucleotides read TGTGCCAGCAGCGTCTCCGGGACAGGTTTCTACAATGAGCAGTTCTTC.

V gene TRBV28 combines with J gene TRBJ2-7, with D perhaps TRBD1 (5 bases). There are 15 residues in the CDR3. The germline V and J ends were trimmed by 0 bases and 2 bases, with 11 bases remaining between them. The germline V gene has CDR1 MDHEN and CDR2 SYDVKM. Here the CDR3 reads CASSLWPPGTYEQYF. CDR3 bases: TGTGCCAGCAGTTTATGGCCGCCAGGGACCTACGAGCAGTACTTC. Full variable domain (rest looked up from reference TRBV28 and TRBJ2-7): DVKVTQSSRYLVKRTGEKVFLECVQDMDHENMFWYRQDPGLGLRLIYFSYDVKMKEKGDIPEGYSVSREKKERFSLILESASTNQTSMYLCASSLWPPGTYEQYFGPGTRLTVT.

This rearrangement joins TRBV5-6 to TRBJ1-2, with D unresolved. The CDR3 covers 11 residues. Deletions cut 4 bases from V and 7 bases from J, with 8 bases between. In germline, CDR1 is SGHDT, CDR2 YYEEEE. This CDR3 is CASSPGSGYTF. The DNA of the CDR3 is TGTGCCAGCAGCCCGGGGAGTGGCTACACCTTC. Combining the CDR3 with reference TRBV5-6 and TRBJ1-2 gives the whole variable domain DAGVTQSPTHLIKTRGQQVTLRCSPKSGHDTVSWYQQALGQGPQFIFQYYEEEERQRGNFPDRFSGHQFPNYSSELNVNALLLGDSALYLCASSPGSGYTFGSGTRLTVV.

The chain employs TRBV4-1 and TRBJ2-3, with D perhaps given as TRBD1 or TRBD2 (7 bases each). The CDR3 contains 16 residues. Trimming stripped 2 bases from V and 1 base from J, with 13 bases between. The V gene's germline CDR1 is MGHRA and CDR2 YSYEKL. CDR3 protein: CASSQRGLAGTDTQYF. CDR3 DNA sequence: TGCGCCAGCAGCCAAAGGGGGCTAGCGGGCACAGATACGCAGTATTTT.

J is TRBJ1-1 and V is TRBV5-6; TRBD1 matches at 7 bases. There are 13 residues in the CDR3. Per the germline V gene, CDR1 is SGHDT and CDR2 is YYEEEE. V lost 3 bases, J lost 7 bases, and 6 bases stayed unmatched. CDR3 sequence (DNA): TGTGCCAGCAGCTCAACAGGGGAAATTGAAGCTTTCTTT. This sequence encodes CASSSTGEIEAFF.

This chain links TRBV2 with TRBJ2-7; D is perhaps TRBD1 or TRBD2 (5 bases each). CDR3 size: 14 residues. In germline, CDR1 is SNHLY, CDR2 FYNNEI. Trimming took 7 bases from V and 2 from J, leaving 15 bases between them. The CDR3 region has the DNA TGTGCCAGCAATCCGGGACCCAAGACCTACGAGCAGTACTTC. As protein: CASNPGPKTYEQYF. The whole variable domain, filled in from reference TRBV2 and TRBJ2-7, reads EPEVTQTPSHQVTQMGQEVILRCVPISNHLYFYWYRQILGQKVEFLVSFYNNEISEKSEIFDDQFSVERPDGSNFTLKIRSTKLEDSAMYFCASNPGPKTYEQYFGPGTRLTVT.

There are a few counts of this clone. This chain joins TRBV28 and TRBJ1-2; unclear D gene. Per the germline V gene, CDR1 is MDHEN and CDR2 is SYDVKM. V lost 6 bases, J lost 5 bases, and 4 bases lay in between. The length of the CDR3 is 10 residues. The DNA for the CDR3 is TGTGCCAGCAGACATTATGGCTACACCTTC. Its protein product is CASRHYGYTF.

This clone was detected a few times. The chain is built from TRBV5-1 and TRBJ2-2; no clear D gene. Between the trimmed V and J ends, which lost 4 bases and 3 bases, there was a span of 10 bases. The CDR3 spans 14 residues. CDR1 and CDR2 (germline): SGHRS, YFSETQ. The CDR3 nucleotides are TGCGCCAGCAGCATGTTTTTGGACACCGGGGAGCTGTTTTTT. This gives the protein CASSMFLDTGELFF.

V is TRBV14 and J is TRBJ2-7; the match to TRBD2 covers 12 bases. This CDR3 region has 16 residues. Per the germline V gene, CDR1 is SGHDN and CDR2 is FVKESK. The V and J ends lost 1 base and 1 base, in that order; junction bases with no gene match: 2. The CDR3 region is CASSQGGLAGSYEQYF. CDR3 sequence (DNA): TGTGCCAGCAGCCAAGGTGGACTAGCGGGATCCTACGAGCAGTACTTC.